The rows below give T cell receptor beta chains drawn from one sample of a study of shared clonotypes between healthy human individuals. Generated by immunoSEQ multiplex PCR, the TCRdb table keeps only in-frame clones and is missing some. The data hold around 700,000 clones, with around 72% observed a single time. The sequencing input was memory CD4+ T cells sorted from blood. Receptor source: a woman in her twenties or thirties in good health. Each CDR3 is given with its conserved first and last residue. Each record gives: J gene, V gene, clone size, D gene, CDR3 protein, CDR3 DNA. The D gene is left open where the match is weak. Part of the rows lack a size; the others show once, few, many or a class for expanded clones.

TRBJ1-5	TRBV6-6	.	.	CASSYGTRQPQHF	TGTGCCAGCAGTTACGGTACTAGGCAGCCCCAGCATTTT
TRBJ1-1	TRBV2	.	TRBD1	CASSDRTGGTEAFF	TGTGCCAGCAGTGATCGGACAGGCGGCACTGAAGCTTTCTTT
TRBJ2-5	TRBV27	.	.	CASSEQGWETQYF	TGTGCCAGCAGTGAACAGGGTTGGGAGACCCAGTACTTC
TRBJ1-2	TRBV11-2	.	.	CASSSEGYGYTF	TGTGCCAGCAGCTCTGAGGGCTATGGCTACACCTTC
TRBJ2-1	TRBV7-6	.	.	CASSSQSYKYNEQFF	TGTGCCAGCAGCTCGCAGTCCTACAAGTACAATGAGCAGTTCTTC
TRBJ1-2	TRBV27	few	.	CASSLQETNYGYTF	TGTGCCAGCAGTTTGCAAGAGACTAACTATGGCTACACCTTC
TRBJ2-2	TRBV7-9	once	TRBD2	CASSYRSAGGVTGELFF	TGTGCCAGCAGTTACCGATCAGCGGGAGGGGTTACCGGGGAGCTGTTTTTT
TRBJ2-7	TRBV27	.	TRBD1	CEVGDRSSYEQYF	TGTGAGGTCGGGGACAGAAGCTCCTACGAGCAGTACTTC
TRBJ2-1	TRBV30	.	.	CAWSPTGSSYNEQFF	TGTGCCTGGAGTCCTACAGGGAGCTCCTACAATGAGCAGTTCTTC
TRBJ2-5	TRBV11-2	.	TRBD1	CASSPDRVQETQYF	TGTGCCAGCAGCCCCGACAGGGTTCAAGAGACCCAGTACTTC
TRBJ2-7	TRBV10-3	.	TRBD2	CAIGTSGDEQYF	TGTGCCATCGGGACTAGCGGCGACGAGCAGTACTTC
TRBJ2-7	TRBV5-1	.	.	CASSGQGSSYEQYF	TGCGCCAGCAGCGGGCAGGGGAGCTCCTACGAGCAGTACTTC
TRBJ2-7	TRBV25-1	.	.	CASSPPVAETEQYF	TGTGCCAGCAGCCCACCCGTTGCCGAGACCGAGCAGTACTTC
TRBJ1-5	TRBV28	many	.	CASSTAGNNQPQHF	TGTGCCAGCAGCACGGCAGGGAACAATCAGCCCCAGCATTTT
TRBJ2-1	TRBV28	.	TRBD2	CASSLAGTRAVEQFF	TGTGCCAGCAGTTTGGCCGGGACTAGAGCCGTTGAGCAGTTCTTC
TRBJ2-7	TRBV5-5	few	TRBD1	CASSLVGTGAYEQYF	TGTGCCAGCAGCTTGGTCGGGACAGGTGCCTACGAGCAGTACTTC
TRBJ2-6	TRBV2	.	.	CASRLLSSGANVLTF	TGTGCCAGCAGACTTCTCAGCTCTGGGGCCAACGTCCTGACTTTC
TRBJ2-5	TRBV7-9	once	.	CASSFTDSSGAQYF	TGTGCCAGCAGCTTTACCGACAGCTCAGGGGCCCAGTACTTC
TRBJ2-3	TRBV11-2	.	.	CASSLASTVAADTQYF	TGTGCCAGCAGCTTAGCTTCGACAGTCGCAGCAGATACGCAGTATTTT
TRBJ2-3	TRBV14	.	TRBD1	CASSQGRDRLYF	TGTGCCAGCAGCCAAGGCCGGGACAGGTTGTATTTT
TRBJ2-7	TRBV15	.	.	CATSRRSSESYEQYF	TGTGCCACCAGCAGAAGGAGTAGCGAATCCTACGAGCAGTACTTC
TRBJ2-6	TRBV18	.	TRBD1	CASSPLETGVSGANVLTF	TGTGCCAGCTCACCACTTGAGACAGGGGTCTCTGGGGCCAACGTCCTGACTTTC
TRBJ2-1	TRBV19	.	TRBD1	CACQGAYNEQFF	TGTGCCTGCCAGGGGGCCTACAATGAGCAGTTCTTC
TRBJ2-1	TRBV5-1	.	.	CASSPDLLGTYNEQFF	TGCGCCAGCAGCCCCGACTTGTTGGGGACCTACAATGAGCAGTTCTTC
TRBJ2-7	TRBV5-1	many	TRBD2	CASSQGAGAVSYEQYF	TGCGCCAGCAGCCAAGGAGCGGGGGCGGTTTCCTACGAGCAGTACTTC
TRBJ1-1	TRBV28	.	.	CASSLYASGGAFF	TGTGCCAGCAGCCTCTACGCTAGCGGTGGGGCTTTCTTT
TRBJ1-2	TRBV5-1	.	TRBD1	CASSLGQGNYGYTF	TGCGCCAGCAGCTTGGGACAGGGAAACTATGGCTACACCTTC
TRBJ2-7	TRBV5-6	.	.	CASSFSGLRYEQYF	TGTGCCAGCAGCTTTTCGGGACTTCGCTACGAGCAGTACTTC
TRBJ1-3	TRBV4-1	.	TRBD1	CASSHVGQTETTIYF	TGCGCCAGCAGCCACGTGGGACAGACTGAAACTACCATATATTTT
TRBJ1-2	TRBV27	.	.	CASSLSSWQVPGGYTF	TGTGCCAGCAGTTTATCCTCTTGGCAGGTTCCAGGGGGCTACACCTTC
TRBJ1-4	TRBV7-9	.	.	CASSLRETLASELFF	TGTGCCAGCAGCTTAAGGGAGACACTGGCCAGCGAACTGTTTTTT
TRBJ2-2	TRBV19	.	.	CASTGQATNTGELFF	TGTGCCAGTACGGGGCAGGCGACCAACACCGGGGAGCTGTTTTTT
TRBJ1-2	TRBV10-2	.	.	CASRTGNYGYTF	TGCGCCAGCAGAACAGGGAACTATGGCTACACCTTC
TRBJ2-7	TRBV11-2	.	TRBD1	CASSRDRALSYEQYF	TGTGCCAGCAGCAGGGACAGGGCCCTCTCCTACGAGCAGTACTTC
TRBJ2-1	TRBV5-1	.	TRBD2	CASSLGLAGSNEQFF	TGCGCCAGCAGCTTAGGACTAGCGGGGAGTAATGAGCAGTTCTTC
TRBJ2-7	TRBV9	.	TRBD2	CASSQLSDLAGGQYF	TGTGCCAGCAGCCAGCTTTCGGATCTAGCGGGAGGTCAGTACTTC
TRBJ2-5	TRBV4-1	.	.	CASSHVQGQIQETQYF	TGCGCCAGCAGCCATGTCCAAGGTCAAATCCAAGAGACCCAGTACTTC
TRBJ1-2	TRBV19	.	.	CASRSLRTDDLHYGYTF	TGTGCCAGTAGAAGTCTGCGGACGGACGACCTTCACTATGGCTACACCTTC
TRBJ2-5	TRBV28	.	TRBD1	CASSPPGQGAWETQYF	TGTGCCAGCAGTCCGCCGGGACAGGGGGCCTGGGAGACCCAGTACTTC
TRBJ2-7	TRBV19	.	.	CASSIQGPYEQYF	TGTGCCAGTAGTATTCAGGGTCCCTACGAGCAGTACTTC
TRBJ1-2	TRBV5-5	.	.	CASSLIRPHRGAANYGYTF	TGTGCCAGCAGCTTGATCAGGCCCCATCGGGGGGCGGCTAACTATGGCTACACCTTC
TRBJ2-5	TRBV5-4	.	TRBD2	CASSLGGSETQYF	TGTGCCAGCAGCCTTGGCGGGAGTGAGACCCAGTACTTC
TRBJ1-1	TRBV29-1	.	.	CSVEGQQNTEAFF	TGCAGCGTTGAAGGACAGCAAAACACTGAAGCTTTCTTT
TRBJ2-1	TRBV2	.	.	CASSATNEQFF	TGTGCCAGCAGTGCGACAAATGAGCAGTTCTTC